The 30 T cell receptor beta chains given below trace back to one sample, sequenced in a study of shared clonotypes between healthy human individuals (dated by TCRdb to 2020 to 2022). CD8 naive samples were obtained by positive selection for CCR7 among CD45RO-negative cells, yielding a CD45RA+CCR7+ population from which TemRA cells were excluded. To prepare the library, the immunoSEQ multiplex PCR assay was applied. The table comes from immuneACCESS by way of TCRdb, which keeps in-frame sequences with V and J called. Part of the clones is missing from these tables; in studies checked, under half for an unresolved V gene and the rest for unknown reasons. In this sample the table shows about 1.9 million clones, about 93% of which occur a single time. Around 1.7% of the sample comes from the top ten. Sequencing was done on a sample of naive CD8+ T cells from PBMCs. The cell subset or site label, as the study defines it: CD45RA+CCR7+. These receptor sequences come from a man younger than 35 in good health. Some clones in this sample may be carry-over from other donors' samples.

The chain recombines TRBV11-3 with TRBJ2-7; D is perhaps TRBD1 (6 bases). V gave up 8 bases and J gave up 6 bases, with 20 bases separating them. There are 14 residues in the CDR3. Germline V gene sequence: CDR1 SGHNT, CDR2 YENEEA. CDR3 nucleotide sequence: TGTGCCAGCGGCCGGCTTGACAGGTTTAGCGAGCAGTACTTC. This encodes CASGRLDRFSEQYF.

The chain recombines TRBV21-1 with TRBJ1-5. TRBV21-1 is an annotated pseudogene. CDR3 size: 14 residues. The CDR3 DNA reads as TGTGCCAGCACTCTACAAGGACTGGGTCAGCCCCAGCATTTT. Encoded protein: CASTLQGLGQPQHF.

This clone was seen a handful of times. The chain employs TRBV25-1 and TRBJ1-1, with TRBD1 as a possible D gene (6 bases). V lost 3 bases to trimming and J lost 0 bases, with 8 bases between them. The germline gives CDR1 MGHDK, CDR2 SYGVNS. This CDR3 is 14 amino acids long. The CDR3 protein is CASSEGHLNTEAFF. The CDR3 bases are TGTGCCAGCAGTGAGGGACACTTGAACACTGAAGCTTTCTTT.

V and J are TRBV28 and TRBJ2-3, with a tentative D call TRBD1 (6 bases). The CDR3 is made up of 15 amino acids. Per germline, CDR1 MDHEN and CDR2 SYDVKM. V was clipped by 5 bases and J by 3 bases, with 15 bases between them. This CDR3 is CASSTNRVATDTQYF. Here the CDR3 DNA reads TGTGCCAGCAGTACTAACAGGGTGGCGACAGATACGCAGTATTTT.

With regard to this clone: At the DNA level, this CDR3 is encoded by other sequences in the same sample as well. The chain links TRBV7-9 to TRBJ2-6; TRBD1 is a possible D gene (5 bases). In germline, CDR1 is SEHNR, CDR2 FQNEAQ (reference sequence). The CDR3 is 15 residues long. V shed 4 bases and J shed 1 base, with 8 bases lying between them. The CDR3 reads CASSSRDSGANVLTF. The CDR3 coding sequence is TGTGCCAGCAGCTCCAGGGATTCTGGGGCCAACGTCCTGACTTTC.

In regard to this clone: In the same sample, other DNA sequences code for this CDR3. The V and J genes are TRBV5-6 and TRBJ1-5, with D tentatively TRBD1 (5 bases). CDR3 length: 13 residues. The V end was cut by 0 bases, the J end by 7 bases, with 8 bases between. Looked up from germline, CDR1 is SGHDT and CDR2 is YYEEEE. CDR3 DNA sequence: TGTGCCAGCAGCTTGGGGGGCGCGCAGCCCCAGCATTTT. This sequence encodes CASSLGGAQPQHF.

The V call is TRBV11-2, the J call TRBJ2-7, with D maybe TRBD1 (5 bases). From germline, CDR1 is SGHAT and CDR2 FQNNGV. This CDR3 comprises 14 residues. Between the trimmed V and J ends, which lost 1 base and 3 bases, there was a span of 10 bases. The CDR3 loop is CASSLAPGNYEQYF. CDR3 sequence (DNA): TGTGCCAGCAGCTTAGCACCAGGGAACTACGAGCAGTACTTC.

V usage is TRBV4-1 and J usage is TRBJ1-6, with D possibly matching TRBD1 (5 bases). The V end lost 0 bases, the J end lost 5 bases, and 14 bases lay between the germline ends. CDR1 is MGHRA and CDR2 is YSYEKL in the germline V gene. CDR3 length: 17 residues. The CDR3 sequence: CASSQDRGRVDNSPLHF. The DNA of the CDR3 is TGCGCCAGCAGCCAAGATCGGGGCAGGGTTGATAATTCACCCCTCCACTTT.

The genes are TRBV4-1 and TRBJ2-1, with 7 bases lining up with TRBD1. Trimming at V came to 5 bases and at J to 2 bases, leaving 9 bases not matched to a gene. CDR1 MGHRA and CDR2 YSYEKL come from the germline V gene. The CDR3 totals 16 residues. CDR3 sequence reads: CASSLLIGTAYNEQFF. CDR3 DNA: TGCGCCAGCAGCTTACTCATAGGGACAGCCTACAATGAGCAGTTCTTC.

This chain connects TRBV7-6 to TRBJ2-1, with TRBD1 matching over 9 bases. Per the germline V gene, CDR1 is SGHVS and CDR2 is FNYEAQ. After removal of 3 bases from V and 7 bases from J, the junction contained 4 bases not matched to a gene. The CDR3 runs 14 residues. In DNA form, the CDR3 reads TGTGCCAGCAGCTTGGCAGGACAGGGGAATGAGCAGTTCTTC. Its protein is CASSLAGQGNEQFF.

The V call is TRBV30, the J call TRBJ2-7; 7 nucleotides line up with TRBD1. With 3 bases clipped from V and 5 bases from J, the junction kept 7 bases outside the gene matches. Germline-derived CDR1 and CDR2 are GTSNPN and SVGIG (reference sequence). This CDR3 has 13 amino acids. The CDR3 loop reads CAWSQGVGDEQYF. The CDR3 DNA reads TGTGCCTGGAGCCAGGGGGTAGGGGACGAGCAGTACTTC.

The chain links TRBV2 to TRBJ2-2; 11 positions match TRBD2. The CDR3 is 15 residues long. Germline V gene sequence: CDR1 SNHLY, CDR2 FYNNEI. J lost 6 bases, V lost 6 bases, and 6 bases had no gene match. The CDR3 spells CASRGTSGSPGELFF. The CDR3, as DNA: TGTGCCAGCAGGGGTACTAGCGGGAGCCCCGGGGAGCTGTTTTTT. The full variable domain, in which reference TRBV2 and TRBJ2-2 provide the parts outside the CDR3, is EPEVTQTPSHQVTQMGQEVILRCVPISNHLYFYWYRQILGQKVEFLVSFYNNEISEKSEIFDDQFSVERPDGSNFTLKIRSTKLEDSAMYFCASRGTSGSPGELFFGEGSRLTVL.

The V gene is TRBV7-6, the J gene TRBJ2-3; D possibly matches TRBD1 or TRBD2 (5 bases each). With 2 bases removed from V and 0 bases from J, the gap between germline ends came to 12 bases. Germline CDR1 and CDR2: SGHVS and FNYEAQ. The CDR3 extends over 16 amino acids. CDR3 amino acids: CASSLRGPSSTDTQYF. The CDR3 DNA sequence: TGTGCCAGCAGCTTACGGGGCCCAAGTAGCACAGATACGCAGTATTTT.

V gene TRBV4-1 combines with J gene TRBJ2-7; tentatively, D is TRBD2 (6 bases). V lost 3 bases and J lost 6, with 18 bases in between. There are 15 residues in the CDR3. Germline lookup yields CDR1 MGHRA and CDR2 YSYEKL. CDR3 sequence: CASSQPIVGGAEQYF. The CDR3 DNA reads TGCGCCAGCAGCCAGCCGATTGTTGGCGGGGCCGAGCAGTACTTC.

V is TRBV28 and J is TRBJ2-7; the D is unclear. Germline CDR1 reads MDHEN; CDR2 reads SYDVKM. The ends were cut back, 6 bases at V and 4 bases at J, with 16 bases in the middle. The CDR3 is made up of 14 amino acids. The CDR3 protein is CASSPLYYQYEQYF. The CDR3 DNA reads TGTGCCAGCAGCCCCCTTTATTACCAATACGAGCAGTACTTC. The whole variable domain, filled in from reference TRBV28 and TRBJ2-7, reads DVKVTQSSRYLVKRTGEKVFLECVQDMDHENMFWYRQDPGLGLRLIYFSYDVKMKEKGDIPEGYSVSREKKERFSLILESASTNQTSMYLCASSPLYYQYEQYFGPGTRLTVT.

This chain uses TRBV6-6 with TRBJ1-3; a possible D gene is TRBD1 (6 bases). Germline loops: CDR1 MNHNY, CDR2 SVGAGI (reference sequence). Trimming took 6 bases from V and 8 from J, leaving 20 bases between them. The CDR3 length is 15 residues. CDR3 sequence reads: CASSPVLVGGHTIYF. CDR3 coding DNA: TGTGCCAGCAGCCCGGTTTTAGTCGGGGGCCACACCATATATTTT.

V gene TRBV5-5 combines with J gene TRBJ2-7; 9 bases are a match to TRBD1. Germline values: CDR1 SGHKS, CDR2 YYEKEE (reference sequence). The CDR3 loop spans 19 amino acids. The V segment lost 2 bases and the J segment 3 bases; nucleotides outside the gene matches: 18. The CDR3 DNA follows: TGTGCCAGCAGCTTTTTACGACAGGGGGAACAGGAAAACTACTACGAGCAGTACTTC. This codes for CASSFLRQGEQENYYEQYF.

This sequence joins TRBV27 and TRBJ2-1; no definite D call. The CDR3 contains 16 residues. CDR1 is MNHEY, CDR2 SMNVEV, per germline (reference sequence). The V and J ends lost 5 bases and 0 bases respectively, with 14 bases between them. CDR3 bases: TGTGCCAGCAGTCCCAACCTCGCCCTCTCCTACAATGAGCAGTTCTTC. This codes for CASSPNLALSYNEQFF.

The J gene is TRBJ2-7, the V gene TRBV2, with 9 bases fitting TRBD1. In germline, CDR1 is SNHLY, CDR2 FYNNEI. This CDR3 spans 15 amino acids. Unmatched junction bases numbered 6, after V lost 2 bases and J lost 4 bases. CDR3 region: CASSENGQGIYEQYF. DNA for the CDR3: TGTGCCAGCAGTGAAAATGGACAGGGGATTTACGAGCAGTACTTC. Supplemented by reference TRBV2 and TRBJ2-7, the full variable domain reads EPEVTQTPSHQVTQMGQEVILRCVPISNHLYFYWYRQILGQKVEFLVSFYNNEISEKSEIFDDQFSVERPDGSNFTLKIRSTKLEDSAMYFCASSENGQGIYEQYFGPGTRLTVT.

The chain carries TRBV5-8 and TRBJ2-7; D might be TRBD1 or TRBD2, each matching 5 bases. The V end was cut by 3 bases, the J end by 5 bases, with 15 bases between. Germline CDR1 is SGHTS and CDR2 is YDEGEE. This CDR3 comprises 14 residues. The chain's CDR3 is CASSWSYGGHEQYF. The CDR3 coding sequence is TGTGCCAGCAGCTGGTCATATGGGGGTCACGAGCAGTACTTC.

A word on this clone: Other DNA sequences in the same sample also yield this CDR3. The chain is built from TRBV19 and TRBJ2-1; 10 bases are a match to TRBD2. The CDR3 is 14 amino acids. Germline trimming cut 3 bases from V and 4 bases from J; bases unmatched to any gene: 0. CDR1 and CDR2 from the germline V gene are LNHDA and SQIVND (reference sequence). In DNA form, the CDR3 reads TGTGCCAGTAGTATGACTAGCGGGTACAATGAGCAGTTCTTC. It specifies CASSMTSGYNEQFF.

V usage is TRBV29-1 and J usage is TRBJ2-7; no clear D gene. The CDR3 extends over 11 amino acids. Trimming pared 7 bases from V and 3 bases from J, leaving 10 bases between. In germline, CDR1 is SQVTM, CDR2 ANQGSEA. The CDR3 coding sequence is TGCAGCGGCCTCGACTTCTACGAGCAGTACTTC. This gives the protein CSGLDFYEQYF.

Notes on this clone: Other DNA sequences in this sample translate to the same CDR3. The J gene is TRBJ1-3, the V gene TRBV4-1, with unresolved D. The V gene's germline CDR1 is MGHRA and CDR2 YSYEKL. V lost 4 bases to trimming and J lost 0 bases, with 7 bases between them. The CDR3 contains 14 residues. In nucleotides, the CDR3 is TGCGCCAGCAGCCCTATAGGCTCTGGAAACACCATATATTTT. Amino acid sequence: CASSPIGSGNTIYF.

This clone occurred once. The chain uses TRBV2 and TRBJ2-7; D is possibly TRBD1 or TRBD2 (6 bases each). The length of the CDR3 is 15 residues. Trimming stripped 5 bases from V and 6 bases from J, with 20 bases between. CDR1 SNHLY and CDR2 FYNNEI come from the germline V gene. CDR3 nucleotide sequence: TGTGCCAGCAGTCAACTAGGGGGGAGGAGGGCCGAGCAGTACTTC. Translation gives CASSQLGGRRAEQYF.

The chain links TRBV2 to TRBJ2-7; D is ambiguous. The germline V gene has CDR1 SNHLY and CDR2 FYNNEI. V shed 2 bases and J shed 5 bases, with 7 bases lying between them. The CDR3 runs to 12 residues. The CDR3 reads CASSELANEQYF. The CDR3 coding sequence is TGTGCCAGCAGTGAATTAGCAAACGAGCAGTACTTC.

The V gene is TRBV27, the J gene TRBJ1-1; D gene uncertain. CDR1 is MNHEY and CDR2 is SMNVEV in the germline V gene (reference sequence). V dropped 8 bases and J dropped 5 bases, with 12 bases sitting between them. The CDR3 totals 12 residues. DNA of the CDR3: TGTGCCAGCCGTCGTGGGGAGACTGAAGCTTTCTTT. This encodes CASRRGETEAFF.

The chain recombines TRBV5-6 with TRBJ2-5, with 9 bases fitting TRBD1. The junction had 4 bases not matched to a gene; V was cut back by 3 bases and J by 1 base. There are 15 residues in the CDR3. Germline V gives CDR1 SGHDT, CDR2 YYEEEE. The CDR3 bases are TGTGCCAGCAGCTATAAGACAGGGGGCCAAGAGACCCAGTACTTC. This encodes CASSYKTGGQETQYF.

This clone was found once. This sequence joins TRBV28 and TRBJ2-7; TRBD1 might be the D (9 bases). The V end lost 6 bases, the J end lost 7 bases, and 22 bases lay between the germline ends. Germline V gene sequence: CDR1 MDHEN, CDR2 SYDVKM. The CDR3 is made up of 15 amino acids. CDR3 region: CASSAGRDRALEQYF. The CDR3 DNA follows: TGTGCCAGCAGCGCCGGGAGGGACAGGGCCTTGGAGCAGTACTTC.

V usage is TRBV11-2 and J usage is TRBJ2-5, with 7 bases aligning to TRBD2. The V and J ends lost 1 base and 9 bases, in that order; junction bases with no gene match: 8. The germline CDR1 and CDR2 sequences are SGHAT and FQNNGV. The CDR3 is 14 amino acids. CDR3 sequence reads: CASSLGGGKTAQYF. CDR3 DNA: TGTGCCAGCAGCTTAGGGGGGGGGAAGACGGCCCAGTACTTC.

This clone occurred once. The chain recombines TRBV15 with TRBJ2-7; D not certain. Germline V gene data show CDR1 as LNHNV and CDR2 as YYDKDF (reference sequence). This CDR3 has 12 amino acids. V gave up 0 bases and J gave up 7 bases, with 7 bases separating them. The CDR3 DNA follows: TGTGCCACCAGCAGAGATGGGAAGGAGCAGTACTTC. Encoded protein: CATSRDGKEQYF.